The T cell receptor (beta chain) described here comes from a study of Ad26.COV2.S vaccination and SARS-CoV-2 variants. Germline V gene data show CDR1 as MNHEY and CDR2 as SVGAGI. V was clipped by 4 bases and J by 0 bases, with 7 bases between them. This CDR3 region has 14 residues. Clones were read by immunoSEQ multiplex PCR, and TCRdb kept only the in-frame ones, dropping some. The sample holds 300,000 to 350,000 clones, about 89% seen once. Treatment here: some 19 received Ad26.COV2.S at low or high dose, single or two shots; 5 received placebo; per-sample allocation not given. Material that was analyzed had been drawn on day 63 after the first vaccine or placebo injection. Concerning this clone itself: Its specificity is unknown.

Broader study findings: Post-vaccination breadth of spike-specific CD8+ and CD4+ T cell responses was reportedly substantial.

This sequence joins TRBV6-5 and TRBJ1-3, with D hard to call. The source of this sequence is a person aged 18 to 59 who received the Ad26.COV2.S COVID-19 vaccine or a placebo. Source: peripheral blood, taken in a trial of Ad26.COV2.S vaccine versus placebo. CDR3 in amino acids: CASSLGSSGNTIYF. Here the CDR3 DNA reads TGTGCCAGCAGTTTAGGGAGCTCTGGAAACACCATATATTTT.